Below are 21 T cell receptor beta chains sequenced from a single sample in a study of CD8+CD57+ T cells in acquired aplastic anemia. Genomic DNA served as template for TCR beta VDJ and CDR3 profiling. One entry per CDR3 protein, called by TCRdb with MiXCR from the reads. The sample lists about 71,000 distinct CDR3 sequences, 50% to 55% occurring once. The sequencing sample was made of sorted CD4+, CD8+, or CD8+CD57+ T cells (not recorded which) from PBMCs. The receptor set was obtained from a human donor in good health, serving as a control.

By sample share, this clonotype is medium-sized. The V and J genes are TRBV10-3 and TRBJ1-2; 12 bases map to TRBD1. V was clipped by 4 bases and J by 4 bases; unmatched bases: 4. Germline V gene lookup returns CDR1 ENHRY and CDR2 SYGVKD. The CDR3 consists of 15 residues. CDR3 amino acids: CAISAGQGALYGYTF. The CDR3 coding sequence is TGTGCCATCAGTGCGGGACAGGGGGCTCTCTATGGCTACACCTTC.

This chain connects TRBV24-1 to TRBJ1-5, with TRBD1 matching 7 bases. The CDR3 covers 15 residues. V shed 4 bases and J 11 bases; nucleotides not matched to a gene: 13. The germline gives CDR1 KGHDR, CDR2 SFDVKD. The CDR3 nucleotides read TGTGCCACCAGTGACCCTACAGACAGGGAAGAGACCCAGCATTTT. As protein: CATSDPTDREETQHF.

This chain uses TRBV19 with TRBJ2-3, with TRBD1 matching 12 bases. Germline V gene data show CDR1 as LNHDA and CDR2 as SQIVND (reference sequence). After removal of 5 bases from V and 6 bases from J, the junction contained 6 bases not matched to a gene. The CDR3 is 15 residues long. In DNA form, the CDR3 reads TGTGCCAGTAGTCCACGGGACAGGGGGCCGGATACGCAGTATTTT. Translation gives CASSPRDRGPDTQYF.

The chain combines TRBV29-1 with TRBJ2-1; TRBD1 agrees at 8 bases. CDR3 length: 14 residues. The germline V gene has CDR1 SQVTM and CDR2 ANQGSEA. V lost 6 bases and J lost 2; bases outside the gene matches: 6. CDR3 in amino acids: CSVNGQGAYNEQFF. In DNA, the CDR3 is TGCAGCGTGAACGGACAGGGCGCCTACAATGAGCAGTTCTTC.

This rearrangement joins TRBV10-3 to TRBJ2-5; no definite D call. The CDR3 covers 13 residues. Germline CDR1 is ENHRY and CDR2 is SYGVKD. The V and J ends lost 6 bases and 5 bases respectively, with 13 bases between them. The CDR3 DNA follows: TGTGCCATCAGGCATAAAGAAGGGGAGACCCAGTACTTC. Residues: CAIRHKEGETQYF.

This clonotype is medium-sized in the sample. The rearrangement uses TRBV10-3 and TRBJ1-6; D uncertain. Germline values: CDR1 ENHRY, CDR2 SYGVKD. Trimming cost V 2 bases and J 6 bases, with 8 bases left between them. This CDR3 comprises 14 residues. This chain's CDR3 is CAISEVGSNSPLHF. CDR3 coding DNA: TGTGCCATCAGTGAGGTCGGCAGTAATTCACCCCTCCACTTT.

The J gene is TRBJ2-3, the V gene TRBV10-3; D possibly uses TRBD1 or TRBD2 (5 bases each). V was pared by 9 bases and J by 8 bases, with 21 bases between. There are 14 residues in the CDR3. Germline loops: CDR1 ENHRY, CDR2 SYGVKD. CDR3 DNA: TGTGCCATTACGACCGGGGCCGGGAAAGGTACGCAGTATTTT. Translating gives CAITTGAGKGTQYF.

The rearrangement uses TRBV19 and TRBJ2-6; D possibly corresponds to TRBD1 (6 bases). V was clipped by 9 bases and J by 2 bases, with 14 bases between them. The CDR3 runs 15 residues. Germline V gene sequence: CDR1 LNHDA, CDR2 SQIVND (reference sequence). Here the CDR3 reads CASLNTGTGANVLTF. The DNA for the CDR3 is TGTGCCAGCCTGAATACAGGGACTGGGGCCAACGTCCTGACTTTC.

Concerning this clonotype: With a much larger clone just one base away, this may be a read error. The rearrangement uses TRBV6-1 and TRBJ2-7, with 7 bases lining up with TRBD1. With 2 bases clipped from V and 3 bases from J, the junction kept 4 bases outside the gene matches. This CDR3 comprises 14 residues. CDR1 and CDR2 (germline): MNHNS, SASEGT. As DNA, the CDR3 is TGTGCCAGCAGTGAAACGGGACAGAGCTACGAGCAGTACTTC. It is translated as CASSETGQSYEQYF.

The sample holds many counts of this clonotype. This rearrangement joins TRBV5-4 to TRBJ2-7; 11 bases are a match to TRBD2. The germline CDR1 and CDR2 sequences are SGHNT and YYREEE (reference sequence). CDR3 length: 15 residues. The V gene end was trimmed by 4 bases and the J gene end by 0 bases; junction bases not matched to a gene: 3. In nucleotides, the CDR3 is TGTGCCAGCAGCACAGGGACTAGCGGCTCCTACGAGCAGTACTTC. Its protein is CASSTGTSGSYEQYF.

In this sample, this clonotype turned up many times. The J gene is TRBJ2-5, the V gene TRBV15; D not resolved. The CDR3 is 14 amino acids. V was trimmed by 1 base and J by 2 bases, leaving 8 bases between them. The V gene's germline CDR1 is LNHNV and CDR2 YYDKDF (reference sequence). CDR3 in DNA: TGTGCCACCAGCAGAGGCAGCGAGCAAGAGACCCAGTACTTC. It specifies CATSRGSEQETQYF.

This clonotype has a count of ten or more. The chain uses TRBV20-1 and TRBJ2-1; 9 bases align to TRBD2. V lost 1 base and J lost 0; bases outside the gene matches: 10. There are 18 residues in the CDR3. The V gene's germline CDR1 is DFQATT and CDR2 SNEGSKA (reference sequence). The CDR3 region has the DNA TGCAGTGCTAGAGGGGGGACTAGCATGGGGAGCTCCTACAATGAGCAGTTCTTC. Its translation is CSARGGTSMGSSYNEQFF.

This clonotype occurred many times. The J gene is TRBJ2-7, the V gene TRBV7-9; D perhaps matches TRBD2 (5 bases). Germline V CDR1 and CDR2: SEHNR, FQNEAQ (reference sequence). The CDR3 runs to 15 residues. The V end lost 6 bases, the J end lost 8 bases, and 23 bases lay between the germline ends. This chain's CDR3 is CASSSDLDYPTKQYF. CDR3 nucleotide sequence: TGTGCCAGCAGTTCAGACCTAGACTACCCTACGAAGCAGTACTTC.

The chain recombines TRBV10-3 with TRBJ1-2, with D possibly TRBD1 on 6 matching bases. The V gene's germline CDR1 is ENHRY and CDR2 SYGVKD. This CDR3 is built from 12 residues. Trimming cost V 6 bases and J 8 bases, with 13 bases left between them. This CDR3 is CAIRGSGGGYTF. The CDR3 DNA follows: TGTGCCATCAGGGGCTCGGGGGGCGGCTACACCTTC.

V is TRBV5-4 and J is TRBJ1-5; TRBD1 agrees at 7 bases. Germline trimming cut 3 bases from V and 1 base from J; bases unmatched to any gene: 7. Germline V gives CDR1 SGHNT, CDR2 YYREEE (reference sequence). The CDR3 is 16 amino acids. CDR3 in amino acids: CASSCDRVRSNQPQHF. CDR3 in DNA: TGTGCCAGCAGCTGTGACAGGGTTAGGAGCAATCAGCCCCAGCATTTT.

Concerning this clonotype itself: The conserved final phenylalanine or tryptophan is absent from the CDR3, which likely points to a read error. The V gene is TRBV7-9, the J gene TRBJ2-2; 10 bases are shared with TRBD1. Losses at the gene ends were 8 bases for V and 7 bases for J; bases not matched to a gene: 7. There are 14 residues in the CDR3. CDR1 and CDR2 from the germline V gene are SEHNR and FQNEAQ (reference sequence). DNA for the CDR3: TGTGCCAGCGCAGGGGACAGGGGTATCGGGGAGCTGTTTCTT. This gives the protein CASAGDRGIGELFL.

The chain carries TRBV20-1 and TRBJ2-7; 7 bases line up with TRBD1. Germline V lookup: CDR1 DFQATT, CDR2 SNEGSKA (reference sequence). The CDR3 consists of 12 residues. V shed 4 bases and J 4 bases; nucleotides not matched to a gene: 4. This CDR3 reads CSAMTGNYEQYF. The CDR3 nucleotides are TGCAGTGCTATGACAGGGAATTACGAGCAGTACTTC.

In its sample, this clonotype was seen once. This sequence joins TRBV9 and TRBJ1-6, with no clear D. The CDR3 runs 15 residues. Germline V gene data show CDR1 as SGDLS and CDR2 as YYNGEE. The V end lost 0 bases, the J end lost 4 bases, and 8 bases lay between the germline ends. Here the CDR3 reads CASSVATEYNSPLHF. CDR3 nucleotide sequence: TGTGCCAGCAGCGTAGCTACAGAGTATAATTCACCCCTCCACTTT.

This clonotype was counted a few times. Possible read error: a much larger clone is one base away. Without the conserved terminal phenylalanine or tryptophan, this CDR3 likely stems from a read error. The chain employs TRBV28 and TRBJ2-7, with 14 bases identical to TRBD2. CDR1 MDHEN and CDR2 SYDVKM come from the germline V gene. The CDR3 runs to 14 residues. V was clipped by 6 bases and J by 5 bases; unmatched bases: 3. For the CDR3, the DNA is TGTGCCAGCAGCCAGGGACTAGCGGGAGACGAGCAGTACCTC. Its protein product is CASSQGLAGDEQYL.

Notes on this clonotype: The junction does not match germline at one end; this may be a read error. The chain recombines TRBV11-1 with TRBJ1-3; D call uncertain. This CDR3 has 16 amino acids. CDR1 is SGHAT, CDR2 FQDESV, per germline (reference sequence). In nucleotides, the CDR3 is TGTGCCAGCAGCTTAGCCCGAGGCGCCGTCCCCAACACCGTATATTTC. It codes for CASSLARGAVPNTVYF.

The CDR3 protein is CATSRGTDYGYTF. DNA of the CDR3: TGTGCCACCAGCAGGGGGACTGACTATGGCTACACCTTC. The genes are TRBV15 and TRBJ1-2, with D possibly TRBD1 on 5 matching bases. Germline CDR1 and CDR2: LNHNV and YYDKDF (reference sequence). CDR3 length: 13 amino acids. V lost 3 bases and J 3 bases, leaving 8 bases between the germline ends.